The rows below give T cell receptor beta chains drawn from one sample of a study of blood T cell repertoires in COVID-19. Here immunoSEQ multiplex PCR was the method, and the copy in TCRdb shows in-frame clones only, minus some. The table has 310,000 or so clones, 88% seen once. The sequencing sample was made of peripheral blood. These receptors were taken from a woman aged 45-65 years with active or convalescent COVID-19. CDR3s include the opening cysteine and the closing phenylalanine or tryptophan. D genes are given only for firm matches. Clone size, where shown, is once, few, many, or a class for clones that have expanded.

V gene: TRBV21-1; clone size: .; D gene: .; J gene: TRBJ1-3; CDR3 protein: CASSDRQIVSSGNTIYF; CDR3 DNA: TGTGCCAGCAGCGACCGACAAATCGTAAGCTCTGGAAACACCATATATTTT
V gene: TRBV4-1; clone size: few; D gene: .; J gene: TRBJ1-2; CDR3 protein: CASSQGGGGVNYGYTF; CDR3 DNA: TGCGCCAGCAGCCAAGGAGGGGGGGGCGTAAACTATGGCTACACCTTC
V gene: TRBV9; clone size: .; D gene: .; J gene: TRBJ1-1; CDR3 protein: CASRSSVNGNTEAFF; CDR3 DNA: TGTGCCAGCAGGTCTAGCGTTAACGGGAACACTGAAGCTTTCTTT
V gene: TRBV4-2; clone size: .; D gene: .; J gene: TRBJ2-1; CDR3 protein: CASSQVSPQRSFNEQFF; CDR3 DNA: TGTGCCAGCAGCCAAGTTTCCCCCCAGCGGAGCTTCAATGAGCAGTTCTTC
V gene: TRBV30; clone size: few; D gene: .; J gene: TRBJ1-6; CDR3 protein: CATQEGIFNSPLHF; CDR3 DNA: TGTGCTACACAGGAAGGAATCTTTAATTCACCCCTCCACTTT
V gene: TRBV10-3; clone size: .; D gene: TRBD1; J gene: TRBJ2-7; CDR3 protein: CAIRTNPGTGMFDEQYF; CDR3 DNA: TGTGCCATCAGAACCAACCCCGGGACAGGTATGTTCGACGAGCAGTACTTC
V gene: TRBV9; clone size: .; D gene: .; J gene: TRBJ2-1; CDR3 protein: CASSHRGYNEQFF; CDR3 DNA: TGTGCCAGCAGTCATCGGGGTTACAATGAGCAGTTCTTC
V gene: TRBV7-2; clone size: .; D gene: TRBD1; J gene: TRBJ1-6; CDR3 protein: CASSYSGTDNSPLHF; CDR3 DNA: TGTGCCAGCAGCTATTCCGGGACAGATAATTCACCCCTCCACTTT
V gene: TRBV7-6; clone size: .; D gene: TRBD2; J gene: TRBJ2-2; CDR3 protein: CASSLGLAGVGVVTGELFF; CDR3 DNA: TGTGCCAGCAGCTTAGGACTAGCGGGGGTCGGTGTTGTTACCGGGGAGCTGTTTTTT
V gene: TRBV2; clone size: .; D gene: .; J gene: TRBJ2-7; CDR3 protein: CASSVRDTSYEQYF; CDR3 DNA: TGTGCCAGCAGTGTCCGGGACACATCCTACGAGCAGTACTTC
V gene: TRBV5-4; clone size: .; D gene: TRBD2; J gene: TRBJ2-2; CDR3 protein: CASSSSGGGTGELFF; CDR3 DNA: TGTGCCAGCAGCTCTAGCGGGGGCGGGACCGGGGAGCTGTTTTTT
V gene: TRBV30; clone size: .; D gene: .; J gene: TRBJ1-6; CDR3 protein: CAWSVGGNNSPLHF; CDR3 DNA: TGTGCCTGGAGCGTGGGGGGAAATAATTCACCCCTCCACTTT
V gene: TRBV5-1; clone size: .; D gene: TRBD2; J gene: TRBJ2-7; CDR3 protein: CASSFWTSGTSSYEQYF; CDR3 DNA: TGCGCCAGCAGCTTTTGGACTAGCGGGACCAGCTCCTACGAGCAGTACTTC
V gene: TRBV27; clone size: .; D gene: TRBD1; J gene: TRBJ2-1; CDR3 protein: CASSRDRYNEQFF; CDR3 DNA: TGTGCCAGCAGCCGGGACAGATACAATGAGCAGTTCTTC
V gene: TRBV7-9; clone size: .; D gene: TRBD2; J gene: TRBJ2-1; CDR3 protein: CASTPPGGGETPYNEQFF; CDR3 DNA: TGTGCCAGCACACCCCCCGGGGGAGGGGAGACCCCGTACAATGAGCAGTTCTTC
V gene: TRBV29-1; clone size: .; D gene: TRBD1; J gene: TRBJ1-2; CDR3 protein: CSYTGGYGYTF; CDR3 DNA: TGCAGTTACACAGGGGGCTATGGCTACACCTTC
V gene: TRBV19; clone size: .; D gene: .; J gene: TRBJ2-1; CDR3 protein: CASSIGRGQYNEQFF; CDR3 DNA: TGTGCCAGTAGTATCGGGCGGGGGCAGTACAATGAGCAGTTCTTC
V gene: TRBV18; clone size: .; D gene: .; J gene: TRBJ1-4; CDR3 protein: CASSRGGTSLGKLFF; CDR3 DNA: TGTGCCAGCTCACGCGGCGGCACCTCTCTAGGAAAACTGTTTTTT
V gene: TRBV19; clone size: .; D gene: TRBD1; J gene: TRBJ2-7; CDR3 protein: CASSIRQGAYEQYF; CDR3 DNA: TGTGCCAGTAGTATCCGACAGGGCGCCTACGAGCAGTACTTC
V gene: TRBV9; clone size: .; D gene: TRBD1; J gene: TRBJ1-5; CDR3 protein: CASSVGQGTDQPQHF; CDR3 DNA: TGTGCCAGCAGCGTAGGACAGGGGACGGATCAGCCCCAGCATTTT
V gene: TRBV19; clone size: .; D gene: TRBD1; J gene: TRBJ1-2; CDR3 protein: CASSGTDTPFSYGYTF; CDR3 DNA: TGTGCCAGTAGTGGGACAGACACTCCCTTCTCCTATGGCTACACCTTC
V gene: TRBV7-2; clone size: .; D gene: .; J gene: TRBJ1-2; CDR3 protein: CASSSRVDYGYTF; CDR3 DNA: TGTGCCAGCAGCTCCAGGGTGGACTATGGCTACACCTTC